The 8 T cell receptor beta chains below come from one sample, sequenced in a study of identical twins. MiXCR was run by TCRdb on the 5' RACE reads, yielding one entry per CDR3 protein. The profile covers hundreds of thousands of distinct CDR3 sequences, with 8.5% to 9% appearing a single time and approximately 0.96% taken by the ten largest. The same data also contributed to another study, on yellow fever vaccine responses in identical twins.

Sequences were obtained from PBMCs. These receptors all stem from a woman aged 18-35 years in good health.

This clonotype was recorded a few times. This chain connects TRBV29-1 to TRBJ1-1; D is possibly TRBD1 (5 bases). Germline assignment: CDR1 SQVTM and CDR2 ANQGSEA. The CDR3 totals 10 residues. V was shortened by 6 bases and J by 8 bases, with 10 bases between the two germline ends. This CDR3 reads CSVKTAEAFF. Written as DNA, the CDR3 is TGCAGCGTGAAGACAGCAGAAGCTTTCTTT.

The chain uses TRBV7-2 and TRBJ2-7; no firm D call. This CDR3 is 13 amino acids long. Germline CDR1 is SGHTA and CDR2 is FQGNSA. Deletions cut 5 bases from V and 7 bases from J, with 15 bases between. CDR3: CASSPGPVGEQYF. CDR3 DNA sequence: TGTGCCAGCAGCCCTGGACCCGTCGGGGAGCAGTACTTC.

This clonotype was counted between two and nine times. This chain uses TRBV9 with TRBJ2-1; D is uncertain. This CDR3 has 13 residues. The germline V gene has CDR1 SGDLS and CDR2 YYNGEE. The V end lost 0 bases, the J end lost 7 bases, and 8 bases lay between the germline ends. The CDR3 DNA follows: TGTGCCAGCAGCGTAGGGGCCGGGAATGAGCAGTTCTTC. This translates into CASSVGAGNEQFF.

CDR3: CASSLSPRDEQFF. In DNA, the CDR3 is TGTGCCAGCAGTTTAAGTCCCAGAGATGAGCAGTTCTTC. V is TRBV12-3 or TRBV12-4 and J is TRBJ2-1; D gene unclear. The CDR3 has 13 amino acids. Trimming shortened V by 2 bases and J by 8 bases, and 10 bases separated the two germline ends.

The chain couples TRBV6-1 to TRBJ2-7; 10 positions agree with TRBD1. V was pared by 6 bases and J by 1 base, with 6 bases of the junction left unmatched. Germline lookup yields CDR1 MNHNS and CDR2 SASEGT. CDR3 length: 15 residues. The CDR3 sequence is CASRGKDRGSYEQYF. The CDR3 DNA reads as TGTGCCAGCAGGGGAAAGGACAGGGGGTCCTACGAGCAGTACTTC.

The chain uses TRBV20-1 and TRBJ2-2; maybe TRBD2 (6 bases). This CDR3 spans 17 amino acids. Trimming shortened V by 0 bases and J by 6 bases, and 20 bases separated the two germline ends. The germline CDR1 and CDR2 sequences are DFQATT and SNEGSKA (reference sequence). The CDR3 loop reads CSARDHPGGGSSGELFF. As DNA, the CDR3 is TGCAGTGCTAGAGACCACCCCGGGGGAGGCAGTTCCGGGGAGCTGTTTTTT.

This clonotype was counted a few times. The J gene is TRBJ2-1, the V gene TRBV28, with 10 bases aligning to TRBD2. Trimming cost V 7 bases and J 0 bases; bases outside gene matches: 9. CDR1 and CDR2 from the germline V gene are MDHEN and SYDVKM. The CDR3 contains 17 residues. The CDR3 loop reads CASNPGLALPSYNEQFF. CDR3 in DNA: TGTGCCAGCAACCCGGGACTAGCGCTTCCCTCCTACAATGAGCAGTTCTTC.

The rearrangement links TRBV5-1 to TRBJ2-1, with a weak D call TRBD2 (6 bases). The V gene lost 3 bases and the J gene lost 4 bases, with 14 bases spanning the gap. The CDR3 is made up of 15 amino acids. Germline V gene lookup returns CDR1 SGHRS and CDR2 YFSETQ. CDR3 nucleotide sequence: TGCGCCAGCAGCTACGGAGGGCCGACGTACAATGAGCAGTTCTTC. Amino acid sequence: CASSYGGPTYNEQFF.